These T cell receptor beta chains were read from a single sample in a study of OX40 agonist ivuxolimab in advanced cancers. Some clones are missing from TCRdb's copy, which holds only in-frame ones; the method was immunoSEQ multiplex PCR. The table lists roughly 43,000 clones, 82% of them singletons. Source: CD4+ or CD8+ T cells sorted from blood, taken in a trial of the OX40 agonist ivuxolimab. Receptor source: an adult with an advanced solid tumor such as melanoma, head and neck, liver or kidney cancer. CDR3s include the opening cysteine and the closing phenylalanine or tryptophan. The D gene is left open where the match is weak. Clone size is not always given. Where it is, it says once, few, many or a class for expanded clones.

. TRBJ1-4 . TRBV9 CASSVGQINEKLFF TGTGCCAGCAGCGTAGGACAGATTAATGAAAAACTGTTTTTT
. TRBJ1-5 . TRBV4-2 CASSQGRYNQPQHF TGTGCCAGCAGTCAAGGACGGTACAATCAGCCCCAGCATTTT
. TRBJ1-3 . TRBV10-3 CAIRGDTSSGNTIYF TGTGCCATCAGGGGGGACACCAGCTCTGGAAACACCATATATTTT
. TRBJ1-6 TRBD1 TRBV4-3 CASSQDPGGGSPLHF TGCGCCAGCAGCCAAGATCCTGGAGGGGGCTCACCCCTCCACTTT
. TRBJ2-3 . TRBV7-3 CASSLRAGHTDTQYF TGTGCCAGCAGCTTAAGGGCAGGGCATACAGATACGCAGTATTTT
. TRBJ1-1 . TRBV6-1 CASRLWRGTEAFF TGTGCCAGCAGGCTCTGGAGGGGCACTGAAGCTTTCTTT
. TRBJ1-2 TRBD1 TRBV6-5 CASTTGGLFRNGYTF TGTGCCAGCACCACAGGGGGCTTGTTTCGAAATGGCTACACCTTC
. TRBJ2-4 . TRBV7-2 CASSLYRKENIQYF TGTGCCAGCAGCTTGTACAGAAAGGAAAACATTCAGTACTTC
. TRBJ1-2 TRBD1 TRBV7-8 CASSLVRGPGYTF TGTGCCAGCAGCTTAGTCAGGGGGCCTGGCTACACCTTC
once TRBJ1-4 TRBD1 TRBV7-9 CASSPGTGREKLFF TGTGCCAGCAGCCCGGGGACAGGGAGAGAAAAACTGTTTTTT
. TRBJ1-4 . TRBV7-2 CASSSDTTTNEKLFF TGTGCCAGCAGCTCCGACACAACAACTAATGAAAAACTGTTTTTT
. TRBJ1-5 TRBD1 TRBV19 CASTSGQGNQPQHF TGTGCCAGTACCTCCGGACAGGGCAATCAGCCCCAGCATTTT
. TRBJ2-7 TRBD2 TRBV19 CASSIDMRTSAYEQYF TGTGCCAGTAGTATAGATATGAGGACTAGCGCCTACGAGCAGTACTTC
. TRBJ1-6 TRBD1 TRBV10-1 CASRGQGANSPLHF TGCGCCAGCAGGGGACAGGGGGCAAATTCACCCCTCCACTTT
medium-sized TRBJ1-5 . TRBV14 CASSQGGFQPQHF TGTGCCAGCAGCCAAGGTGGATTTCAGCCCCAGCATTTT
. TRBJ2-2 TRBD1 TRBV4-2 CASSQETGGRSGELFF TGTGCCAGCAGCCAAGAGACAGGGGGAAGGTCCGGGGAGCTGTTTTTT
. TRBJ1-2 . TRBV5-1 CASSPGDGLNYGYTF TGCGCCAGCAGCCCCGGGGACGGACTAAACTATGGCTACACCTTC
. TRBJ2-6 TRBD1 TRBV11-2 CASSSWTGRLSGANVLTF TGTGCCAGCAGCTCATGGACAGGGAGACTCTCTGGGGCCAACGTCCTGACTTTC
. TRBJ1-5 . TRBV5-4 CASSLGGANQPQHF TGTGCCAGCAGCTTGGGGGGGGCCAATCAGCCCCAGCATTTT
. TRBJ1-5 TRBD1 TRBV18 CASSPDRGQRQPQHF TGTGCCAGCTCACCGGACAGGGGGCAAAGACAGCCCCAGCATTTT
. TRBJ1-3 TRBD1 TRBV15 CATSRSTGSGNTIYF TGTGCCACCAGCAGATCGACAGGGAGTGGAAACACCATATATTTT
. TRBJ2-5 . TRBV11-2 CASSLGRVGAETQYF TGTGCCAGCAGCTTAGGGCGGGTAGGGGCAGAGACCCAGTACTTC
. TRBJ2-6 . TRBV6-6 CASRTNVLTF TGTGCCAGCAGAACCAACGTCCTGACTTTC
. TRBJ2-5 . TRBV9 CASSVVSTQETQYF TGTGCCAGCAGCGTGGTCTCAACTCAAGAGACCCAGTACTTC
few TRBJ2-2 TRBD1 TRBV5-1 CASSGRGQDGELFF TGCGCCAGCAGCGGCAGGGGGCAAGACGGGGAGCTGTTTTTT
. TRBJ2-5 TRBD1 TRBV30 CAWSVNRGLRETQYF TGTGCCTGGAGTGTGAACAGGGGCCTTCGGGAGACCCAGTACTTC
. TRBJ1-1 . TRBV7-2 CASSLFFRTKEAFF TGTGCCAGCAGCTTATTTTTCCGGACGAAGGAAGCTTTCTTT
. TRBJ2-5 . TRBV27 CASSFRAARRYQETQYF TGTGCCAGCAGTTTTAGGGCCGCCAGGAGGTACCAAGAGACCCAGTACTTC
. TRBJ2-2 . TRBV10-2 CASSDGPLNTGELFF TGCGCCAGCAGTGATGGCCCCCTGAACACCGGGGAGCTGTTTTTT
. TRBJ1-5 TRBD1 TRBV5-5 CASSRGRTGGFWPQHF TGTGCCAGCAGCCGGGGCCGGACAGGGGGCTTCTGGCCCCAGCATTTT
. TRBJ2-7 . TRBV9 CASSVEGSSNDEQYF TGTGCCAGCAGCGTAGAAGGCAGTTCTAACGACGAGCAGTACTTC
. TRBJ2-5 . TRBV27 CASRRGGREETQYF TGTGCCAGCAGGCGCGGGGGCCGGGAAGAGACCCAGTACTTC
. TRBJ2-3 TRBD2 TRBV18 CASSPSVAGTSGGNTQYF TGTGCCAGCTCACCTTCCGTCGCCGGGACTAGCGGGGGAAATACGCAGTATTTT
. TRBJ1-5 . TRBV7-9 CASSASPTEPQHF TGTGCCAGCAGCGCCAGCCCCACAGAGCCCCAGCATTTT
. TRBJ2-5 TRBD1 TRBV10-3 CAINGQGGRGETQYF TGTGCCATCAACGGACAGGGGGGAAGAGGGGAGACCCAGTACTTC